Listed below are T cell receptor beta chains from one sample, sequenced in a study of T cell responses to AZD1222 COVID-19 vaccine. Assay: immunoSEQ multiplex PCR; the TCRdb copy retains only in-frame clones and omits some. Seen here are roughly 100,000 clones, roughly 87% observed once, and the top ten hold about two fifths. Sample: peripheral blood, taken 28 days after the second AZD1222 dose. Receptors originate from an adult who received the AZD1222 COVID-19 vaccine. CDR3s include the opening cysteine and the closing phenylalanine or tryptophan. D genes are given only for firm matches. Part of the rows lack a size; the others show once, few, many or a class for expanded clones.

D: TRBD2; size: -; V: TRBV9; J: TRBJ2-1; CDR3: CASSGEWLAGNEQFF; DNA: TGTGCCAGCAGCGGAGAGTGGCTAGCGGGAAATGAGCAGTTCTTC
D: -; size: -; V: TRBV19; J: TRBJ1-5; CDR3: CASSIEGLGQPQHF; DNA: TGTGCCAGTAGTATTGAAGGGCTTGGGCAGCCCCAGCATTTT
D: -; size: -; V: TRBV6-5; J: TRBJ1-2; CDR3: CASSYVTTDFYGYTF; DNA: TGTGCCAGCAGTTACGTTACAACAGACTTTTATGGCTACACCTTC
D: -; size: once; V: TRBV5-8; J: TRBJ1-1; CDR3: CASSRDRGPEAFF; DNA: TGTGCCAGCAGCCGGGACCGGGGGCCTGAAGCTTTCTTT
D: -; size: once; V: TRBV9; J: TRBJ1-2; CDR3: CASGPGGYTF; DNA: TGTGCCAGCGGCCCAGGTGGCTACACCTTC
D: TRBD1; size: -; V: TRBV28; J: TRBJ1-5; CDR3: CASSAPGQSGGVPPQHF; DNA: TGTGCCAGCAGTGCGCCGGGACAGTCGGGAGGTGTTCCGCCCCAGCATTTT
D: TRBD1; size: few; V: TRBV7-8; J: TRBJ2-7; CDR3: CASSLDGQGPFEQYF; DNA: TGTGCCAGCAGCTTAGATGGACAGGGGCCTTTCGAGCAGTACTTC
D: -; size: -; V: TRBV6-5; J: TRBJ2-3; CDR3: CASKGWLDTQYF; DNA: TGTGCCAGCAAGGGCTGGTTGGATACGCAGTATTTT
D: -; size: -; V: TRBV7-2; J: TRBJ1-3; CDR3: CASNPSVSGNTIYF; DNA: TGTGCCAGCAACCCTTCTGTTTCTGGAAACACCATATATTTT
D: -; size: -; V: TRBV4-1; J: TRBJ1-1; CDR3: CASSRFYRNTEAFF; DNA: TGCGCCAGCAGCCGCTTTTACAGGAACACTGAAGCTTTCTTT
D: -; size: once; V: TRBV28; J: TRBJ2-2; CDR3: CASSSGAGELFF; DNA: TGTGCCAGCAGTTCCGGGGCCGGGGAGCTGTTTTTT
D: -; size: -; V: TRBV7-3; J: TRBJ2-2; CDR3: CASSLDGQVTGELFF; DNA: TGTGCCAGCAGCTTAGACGGGCAGGTGACCGGGGAGCTGTTTTTT
D: -; size: -; V: TRBV4-1; J: TRBJ1-5; CDR3: CASSQAPGSYQPQHF; DNA: TGCGCCAGCAGCCAAGCGCCGGGCTCCTATCAGCCCCAGCATTTT
D: TRBD1; size: -; V: TRBV19; J: TRBJ2-2; CDR3: CASSATGIFGELFF; DNA: TGTGCCAGTAGCGCGACAGGGATCTTCGGGGAGCTGTTTTTT
D: -; size: -; V: TRBV7-2; J: TRBJ2-7; CDR3: CASSYNPGAYEQYF; DNA: TGTGCCAGCAGCTACAACCCGGGAGCCTACGAGCAGTACTTC
D: TRBD1; size: -; V: TRBV18; J: TRBJ1-4; CDR3: CASSWTGLNEKLFF; DNA: TGTGCCAGCTCATGGACAGGTTTGAATGAAAAACTGTTTTTT
D: TRBD2; size: -; V: TRBV3-1/TRBV3-2; J: TRBJ2-1; CDR3: CASSQVASGRDYNEQFF; DNA: TGTGCCAGCAGCCAAGTCGCTAGCGGGAGGGACTACAATGAGCAGTTCTTC
D: -; size: -; V: TRBV6-4; J: TRBJ2-3; CDR3: CASSAKGPDTQYF; DNA: TGTGCCAGCAGTGCGAAGGGTCCAGATACGCAGTATTTT
D: -; size: -; V: TRBV2; J: TRBJ1-1; CDR3: CASSTTWGTEAFF; DNA: TGTGCCAGCAGTACCACCTGGGGCACTGAAGCTTTCTTT
D: -; size: few; V: TRBV4-1; J: TRBJ1-1; CDR3: CASSQVVGNTEAFF; DNA: TGCGCCAGCAGCCAGGTAGTGGGGAACACTGAAGCTTTCTTT
D: -; size: -; V: TRBV5-1; J: TRBJ2-7; CDR3: CASRGLSGEQYF; DNA: TGCGCCAGCAGGGGTCTCTCGGGCGAGCAGTACTTC
D: -; size: -; V: TRBV20-1; J: TRBJ2-2; CDR3: CSARDGELFF; DNA: TGCAGTGCTAGAGACGGGGAGCTGTTTTTT
D: -; size: -; V: TRBV18; J: TRBJ2-6; CDR3: CASSPAGLTSGANVLTF; DNA: TGTGCCAGCTCACCCGCAGGGCTTACCTCTGGGGCCAACGTCCTGACTTTC
D: -; size: -; V: TRBV7-2; J: TRBJ2-7; CDR3: CASSLGYEYEQYF; DNA: TGTGCCAGCAGCTTAGGGTACGAGTACGAGCAGTACTTC
D: -; size: -; V: TRBV18; J: TRBJ1-5; CDR3: CASSPQGAEPQHF; DNA: TGTGCCAGCTCACCACAGGGCGCGGAGCCCCAGCATTTT
D: -; size: -; V: TRBV19; J: TRBJ2-1; CDR3: CASSWDTYNEQFF; DNA: TGTGCCAGTAGTTGGGACACCTACAATGAGCAGTTCTTC
D: -; size: -; V: TRBV27; J: TRBJ2-1; CDR3: CASSLPPFDRSSYNEQFF; DNA: TGTGCCAGCAGTTTACCTCCCTTCGACAGGAGCTCCTACAATGAGCAGTTCTTC
D: -; size: -; V: TRBV27; J: TRBJ1-6; CDR3: CASSLGATYNSPLHF; DNA: TGTGCCAGCAGTTTGGGGGCCACCTATAATTCACCCCTCCACTTT
D: -; size: -; V: TRBV9; J: TRBJ1-1; CDR3: CASSGRDAEAFF; DNA: TGTGCCAGCAGCGGCCGGGACGCAGAAGCTTTCTTT
D: -; size: -; V: TRBV9; J: TRBJ2-1; CDR3: CASSVTSGTSSYNEQFF; DNA: TGTGCCAGCAGCGTAACCTCTGGAACGAGCTCCTACAATGAGCAGTTCTTC
D: -; size: -; V: TRBV30; J: TRBJ2-2; CDR3: CAWSPSSRELFF; DNA: TGTGCCTGGAGTCCAAGTTCCCGGGAGCTGTTTTTT
D: TRBD1; size: few; V: TRBV19; J: TRBJ1-3; CDR3: CASSSRGQAISGNTIYF; DNA: TGTGCCAGTAGTTCACGCGGACAGGCCATCTCTGGAAACACCATATATTTT
D: -; size: -; V: TRBV28; J: TRBJ2-1; CDR3: CASSRWETRQFF; DNA: TGTGCCAGCAGTCGGTGGGAAACGAGGCAGTTCTTC
D: -; size: -; V: TRBV7-2; J: TRBJ2-5; CDR3: CASSLELQETQYF; DNA: TGTGCCAGCAGCTTAGAATTACAAGAGACCCAGTACTTC
D: TRBD1; size: -; V: TRBV14; J: TRBJ2-1; CDR3: CASSQGTGTRGDEQFF; DNA: TGTGCCAGCAGCCAGGGGACAGGGACTCGGGGGGATGAGCAGTTCTTC
D: -; size: -; V: TRBV28; J: TRBJ1-1; CDR3: CASAGDGLEAFF; DNA: TGTGCCAGTGCGGGGGATGGTCTGGAAGCTTTCTTT
D: TRBD2; size: few; V: TRBV7-2; J: TRBJ2-5; CDR3: CASSLTAGGARGGSETQYF; DNA: TGTGCCAGCAGCTTAACCGCCGGGGGGGCGCGGGGCGGGAGTGAGACCCAGTACTTC
D: -; size: once; V: TRBV30; J: TRBJ2-7; CDR3: CAYGGTAYEQYF; DNA: TGTGCGTACGGGGGCACGGCCTACGAGCAGTACTTC
D: -; size: -; V: TRBV7-8; J: TRBJ2-7; CDR3: CASSPGYEQYF; DNA: TGTGCCAGCAGCCCAGGCTACGAGCAGTACTTC
D: TRBD2; size: -; V: TRBV7-2; J: TRBJ2-7; CDR3: CASSPGLARGYYEQYF; DNA: TGTGCCAGCAGCCCTGGACTAGCGCGAGGATATTACGAGCAGTACTTC
D: -; size: -; V: TRBV28; J: TRBJ1-5; CDR3: CASSRGNQPQHF; DNA: TGTGCCAGCAGTCGGGGCAATCAGCCCCAGCATTTT
D: -; size: -; V: TRBV5-1; J: TRBJ1-2; CDR3: CASSLAFGQPTYGYTF; DNA: TGCGCCAGCAGCTTGGCCTTCGGACAGCCTACCTATGGCTACACCTTC
D: TRBD2; size: -; V: TRBV7-3; J: TRBJ2-5; CDR3: CASSFTGLARETQYF; DNA: TGTGCCAGCAGCTTTACCGGACTAGCCCGAGAGACCCAGTACTTC
D: -; size: -; V: TRBV13; J: TRBJ2-3; CDR3: CASGPPSTDTQYF; DNA: TGTGCCAGCGGCCCCCCTAGCACAGATACGCAGTATTTT
D: -; size: -; V: TRBV5-8; J: TRBJ1-1; CDR3: CASSLLRTLNTEAFF; DNA: TGTGCCAGCAGCTTGCTAAGGACTTTGAACACTGAAGCTTTCTTT
D: -; size: -; V: TRBV6-2/TRBV6-3; J: TRBJ1-4; CDR3: CASSSSGYQDEKLFF; DNA: TGTGCCAGCAGTTCCTCGGGGTATCAAGATGAAAAACTGTTTTTT
D: -; size: -; V: TRBV29-1; J: TRBJ2-1; CDR3: CSVGRSYNNEQFF; DNA: TGCAGCGTCGGGCGGAGCTATAACAATGAGCAGTTCTTC